The 25 T cell receptor beta chains below come from one sample, sequenced in a study of Ad26.COV2.S vaccination and SARS-CoV-2 variants. Sequenced by immunoSEQ multiplex PCR; TCRdb stores in-frame clones only, minus some. The sample lists around 450,000 clones; 80% to 90% were seen once. Treatment indicated: roughly 19 received Ad26.COV2.S at low or high dose, single or two shots; roughly 5 received placebo; per-sample allocation not given. Specimens were obtained on day 63 following the first vaccine or placebo injection. The sample here was peripheral blood, taken in a trial of Ad26.COV2.S vaccine versus placebo. These receptors all stem from a person aged 18 to 65 who received the Ad26.COV2.S COVID-19 vaccine or a placebo.

Only a few counts were recorded for this clone. The genes are TRBV6-5 and TRBJ2-1; 7 positions agree with TRBD2. The germline gives CDR1 MNHEY, CDR2 SVGAGI. The CDR3 loop spans 12 amino acids. V shed 6 bases and J 10 bases; nucleotides not matched to a gene: 6. The CDR3 protein is CASSLRAGEQFF. Written as DNA, the CDR3 is TGTGCCAGCAGCCTACGAGCGGGGGAGCAGTTCTTC.

V and J are TRBV28 and TRBJ2-2; 8 bases fit TRBD1. The length of the CDR3 is 15 residues. Germline CDR1 and CDR2: MDHEN and SYDVKM. Trimming at V came to 7 bases and at J to 0 bases, leaving 4 bases not matched to a gene. The CDR3 DNA reads TGTGCCAGCATTCCAGGGGGCACGAACACCGGGGAGCTGTTTTTT. Translating it yields CASIPGGTNTGELFF.

The chain recombines TRBV7-2 with TRBJ2-5; no clear D gene. The CDR3 is 14 amino acids. Germline CDR1 and CDR2: SGHTA and FQGNSA. V was clipped by 1 base and J by 4 bases, with 10 bases between them. CDR3 DNA sequence: TGTGCCAGCAGCTTAGACCGGACCATAGAGACCCAGTACTTC. Translated, it gives CASSLDRTIETQYF.

The rearrangement uses TRBV19 and TRBJ1-2, with 9 bases matching TRBD1. Germline CDR1 and CDR2: LNHDA and SQIVND (reference sequence). Trimming cost V 3 bases and J 4 bases; bases outside gene matches: 9. The CDR3 is 16 residues long. The CDR3 protein is CASSMGHRGLSYGYTF. Written as DNA, the CDR3 is TGTGCCAGTAGTATGGGGCACAGGGGGCTCAGCTATGGCTACACCTTC.

The DNA of the CDR3 is TGTGCCAGCAGCACCAGGGAACCGGACACCATATATTTT. It translates to CASSTREPDTIYF. The rearrangement joins TRBV21-1 to TRBJ1-3; the table's D call TRBD1 went unverified against the DNA. TRBV21-1 is recorded as a pseudogene. This CDR3 has 13 amino acids.

This chain connects TRBV19 to TRBJ2-3, with 7 bases lining up with TRBD2. The CDR3 totals 16 residues. The germline gives CDR1 LNHDA, CDR2 SQIVND (reference sequence). V lost 6 bases, J lost 0 bases, and 9 bases stayed unmatched. The CDR3 DNA sequence: TGTGCCAGTAGGGAGGGAGGGGTGTTTAGCACAGATACGCAGTATTTT. As protein: CASREGGVFSTDTQYF.

This chain joins TRBV5-6 and TRBJ1-2, with TRBD1 as a possible D gene (5 bases). The CDR3 consists of 14 residues. Germline V gives CDR1 SGHDT, CDR2 YYEEEE. Trimming stripped 6 bases from V and 2 bases from J, with 14 bases between. The DNA for the CDR3 is TGTGCCAGCACCACCCTGACAGTGAACTATGGCTACACCTTC. Amino acid sequence: CASTTLTVNYGYTF.

This clone was counted a single time. V is TRBV27 and J is TRBJ1-6, with a tentative D call TRBD1 (6 bases). V shed 7 bases and J shed 0 bases, with 16 bases lying between them. In germline, CDR1 is MNHEY, CDR2 SMNVEV (reference sequence). The CDR3 spans 17 residues. CDR3 residues: CASKTGQTSSYNSPLHF. CDR3 sequence (DNA): TGTGCCAGCAAGACTGGACAGACCAGCTCCTATAATTCACCCCTCCACTTT.

This chain connects TRBV24-1 to TRBJ2-3, with D perhaps assigned TRBD1 or TRBD2 (5 bases each). Germline CDR1 KGHDR, CDR2 SFDVKD. The length of the CDR3 is 16 residues. V gave up 3 bases and J gave up 1 base, with 13 bases separating them. CDR3 DNA: TGTGCCACCAGTGATCCACCCCGGGACGGCACAGATACGCAGTATTTT. Its translation: CATSDPPRDGTDTQYF.

The chain joins TRBV5-1 to TRBJ2-1; perhaps TRBD2 as D (6 bases). V lost 4 bases and J lost 9, with 17 bases in between. Germline V gene data show CDR1 as SGHRS and CDR2 as YFSETQ. The CDR3 runs 14 residues. The CDR3 region has the DNA TGCGCCAGCAGCCCGTTCCAGGGAGGAACTGAGCAGTTCTTC. This sequence encodes CASSPFQGGTEQFF.

The chain couples TRBV7-9 to TRBJ2-7, with D possibly called TRBD1 or TRBD2 (5 bases each). The CDR3 consists of 13 residues. Trimming shortened V by 2 bases and J by 3 bases, and 8 bases separated the two germline ends. Germline V gene data show CDR1 as SEHNR and CDR2 as FQNEAQ (reference sequence). CDR3 coding DNA: TGTGCCAGCAGCTTACGAGGGGACTACGAGCAGTACTTC. It translates to CASSLRGDYEQYF.

The chain combines TRBV4-3 with TRBJ2-3, with D uncertain. The CDR3 has 13 residues. Germline lookup yields CDR1 LGHNA and CDR2 YSLEER. V shed 4 bases and J shed 7 bases, with 12 bases lying between them. DNA of the CDR3: TGCGCCAGCAGCCCGCGTGTAGGGAATACGCAGTATTTT. It is translated as CASSPRVGNTQYF.

To note about this clone: Other DNA sequences from this sample encode an identical CDR3 as well. The gene calls are TRBV7-2 and TRBJ1-5, with D possibly TRBD1 on 6 matching bases. The V end lost 2 bases, the J end lost 2 bases, and 10 bases lay between the germline ends. CDR3 length: 15 residues. The germline V gene encodes CDR1 SGHTA and CDR2 FQGNSA. Here the CDR3 DNA reads TGTGCCAGCAGCTTAAGGGGGGGAGGCAATCAGCCCCAGCATTTT. Its protein product is CASSLRGGGNQPQHF.

The chain employs TRBV19 and TRBJ1-3; D remains unclear. The germline V and J ends were trimmed by 2 bases and 2 bases, with 13 bases remaining between them. Germline CDR1 reads LNHDA; CDR2 reads SQIVND (reference sequence). CDR3 length: 16 amino acids. The CDR3 loop reads CASSIYGSGTGNTIYF. The CDR3 coding sequence is TGTGCCAGTAGTATATACGGAAGCGGAACTGGAAACACCATATATTTT.

The genes are TRBV6-1 and TRBJ1-5; D might be TRBD1 (5 bases). Trimming stripped 3 bases from V and 3 bases from J, with 9 bases between. CDR3 length equals 14 residues. Germline values: CDR1 MNHNS, CDR2 SASEGT. The CDR3 reads CASSEGLLNQPQHF. The CDR3 coding sequence is TGTGCCAGCAGTGAGGGACTCCTCAATCAGCCCCAGCATTTT.

The V and J genes are TRBV19 and TRBJ1-5, with 7 bases that match TRBD1. J gave up 13 bases and V 1 base, and 13 bases lay outside the gene matches. The CDR3 runs 15 residues. CDR1 LNHDA and CDR2 SQIVND come from the germline V gene (reference sequence). CDR3 in DNA: TGTGCCAGTAGTATAGTCATGACAGGGAGGGCCTTTCAGCATTTT. This sequence encodes CASSIVMTGRAFQHF.

The chain carries TRBV9 and TRBJ2-3; D is possibly TRBD2 (6 bases). Germline assignment: CDR1 SGDLS and CDR2 YYNGEE. V lost 4 bases to trimming and J lost 2 bases, with 35 bases between them. The CDR3 is made up of 22 amino acids. The CDR3 DNA reads TGTGCCAGCAGCCGGGTGGGGGGTAAGCTGGCGTGTCACAACGAACACACAGATACGCAGTATTTT. It translates to CASSRVGGKLACHNEHTDTQYF.

The gene calls are TRBV5-1 and TRBJ2-1, with 9 positions matching TRBD1. V gave up 7 bases and J gave up 9 bases; unmatched junction bases: 2. Germline V gene sequence: CDR1 SGHRS, CDR2 YFSETQ. The CDR3 spans 11 residues. The CDR3 sequence is CASGTGLEQFF. The CDR3 nucleotides read TGCGCCAGCGGGACAGGGCTTGAGCAGTTCTTC.

The J gene is TRBJ2-1, the V gene TRBV5-4, with D possibly TRBD2 on 6 matching bases. Germline assignment: CDR1 SGHNT and CDR2 YYREEE (reference sequence). Trimming took 0 bases from V and 0 from J, leaving 7 bases between them. The length of the CDR3 is 15 residues. CDR3 DNA: TGTGCCAGCAGCTTGGAGGAGGGCTCCTACAATGAGCAGTTCTTC. Protein sequence: CASSLEEGSYNEQFF. Using reference TRBV5-4 and TRBJ2-1 for the parts outside the CDR3, the full variable domain is ETGVTQSPTHLIKTRGQQVTLRCSSQSGHNTVSWYQQALGQGPQFIFQYYREEENGRGNFPPRFSGLQFPNYSSELNVNALELDDSALYLCASSLEEGSYNEQFFGPGTRLTVL.

The chain is built from TRBV5-1 and TRBJ2-7; D is uncertain. V dropped 2 bases and J dropped 3 bases, with 15 bases sitting between them. CDR1 and CDR2 (germline): SGHRS, YFSETQ. The CDR3 is 15 residues long. This chain's CDR3 is CASSLKGKSYYEQYF. The CDR3 bases are TGCGCCAGCAGCTTAAAGGGCAAAAGCTACTACGAGCAGTACTTC.

The DNA of the CDR3 is TGTGCCAGCAGCGCGGACACCGGGGAGCTGTTTTTT. The encoded protein is CASSADTGELFF. The gene calls are TRBV9 and TRBJ2-2; D call uncertain. V shed 3 bases and J shed 3 bases, with 3 bases lying between them. The V gene's germline CDR1 is SGDLS and CDR2 YYNGEE. CDR3 size: 12 residues.

The J gene is TRBJ2-1, the V gene TRBV24-1, with TRBD2 matching over 12 bases. This CDR3 spans 15 amino acids. Germline CDR1 reads KGHDR; CDR2 reads SFDVKD. V gave up 7 bases and J gave up 5 bases; unmatched junction bases: 5. CDR3 DNA sequence: TGTGCCACCAGCTTGACTAGCGGGAGTAACAATGAGCAGTTCTTC. This sequence encodes CATSLTSGSNNEQFF.

The V and J genes are TRBV30 and TRBJ2-7; weak D call: TRBD1 (6 bases). CDR3 length: 13 amino acids. Trimming removed 5 bases at V and 2 bases at J, with 13 bases between. Germline values: CDR1 GTSNPN, CDR2 SVGIG (reference sequence). Here the CDR3 DNA reads TGTGCCTGGGCACCAGGGACAACCTACGAGCAGTACTTC. This gives the protein CAWAPGTTYEQYF.

The chain links TRBV30 to TRBJ2-5; 10 positions agree with TRBD1. Germline V gene sequence: CDR1 GTSNPN, CDR2 SVGIG (reference sequence). V was pared by 3 bases and J by 4 bases, with 5 bases of the junction left unmatched. CDR3 length: 14 residues. The CDR3 region is CAWSSGTGVETQYF. The CDR3 bases are TGTGCCTGGAGCTCGGGGACAGGGGTAGAGACCCAGTACTTC.

J is TRBJ2-5 and V is TRBV6-2 or TRBV6-3; TRBD2 agrees at 15 bases. There are 19 residues in the CDR3. Germline V lookup: CDR1 MNHEY, CDR2 SVGEGT. J gave up 5 bases and V 6 bases, and 16 bases lay outside the gene matches. The CDR3 DNA reads as TGTGCCAGCAGCACAATAGGGAGGACTAGCGGGGGGGCAGTGGAGACCCAGTACTTC. Translation: CASSTIGRTSGGAVETQYF.